A single sample gave rise to the 12 T cell receptor beta chains below, sequenced in a study of cytomegalovirus exposure and HLA in healthy donors. PCR used 60 Vbeta primers and 13 Jbeta primers. Measured with immunoSEQ multiplex PCR; TCRdb has only the in-frame clones, and not every one. Found here are roughly 200,000 clones, almost 70% of them singletons; the top ten hold about 2.8%. Material for sequencing was PBMCs. These TCRs come from a man aged 40-49 years in good health and CMV-seropositive.

The V call is TRBV19, the J call TRBJ1-5; TRBD1 matches 7 bases. The V gene end was trimmed by 11 bases and the J gene end by 3 bases; junction bases not matched to a gene: 7. This CDR3 has 13 amino acids. Germline V gene lookup returns CDR1 LNHDA and CDR2 SQIVND (reference sequence). CDR3 bases: TGTGCCGCCGGGACAGTTCCCAATCAGCCCCAGCATTTT. Protein: CAAGTVPNQPQHF.

The genes are TRBV7-6 and TRBJ1-2, with D unresolved. This CDR3 is 12 amino acids long. With 8 bases removed from V and 7 bases from J, the gap between germline ends came to 14 bases. Germline CDR1 is SGHVS and CDR2 is FNYEAQ. In nucleotides, the CDR3 is TGTGCCAGCGGGGTGGGAGAGGGTGGCTACACCTTC. It encodes CASGVGEGGYTF. The variable domain in full, with the rest retrieved from reference TRBV7-6 and TRBJ1-2, is GAGVSQSPRYKVTKRGQDVALRCDPISGHVSLYWYRQALGQGPEFLTYFNYEAQQDKSGLPNDRFSAERPEGSISTLTIQRTEQRDSAMYRCASGVGEGGYTFGSGTRLTVV.

The chain uses TRBV10-3 and TRBJ2-3, with a weak D call TRBD2 (7 bases). Per the germline V gene, CDR1 is ENHRY and CDR2 is SYGVKD. The CDR3 length is 14 residues. V was trimmed by 6 bases and J by 3 bases, leaving 13 bases between them. The CDR3 loop reads CAIRGGAGTDTQYF. DNA for the CDR3: TGTGCCATCAGAGGGGGGGCCGGAACAGATACGCAGTATTTT.

This clone occurred a few times. The chain carries TRBV4-2 and TRBJ2-4; 13 bases line up with TRBD2. Germline CDR1 reads LGHNA; CDR2 reads YNFKEQ. The CDR3 contains 18 residues. J was trimmed by 0 bases and V by 1 base; bases with no gene match: 3. The CDR3 spells CASSQGTSGSLAKNIQYF. CDR3 bases: TGTGCCAGCAGCCAAGGGACTAGCGGGAGCCTAGCCAAAAACATTCAGTACTTC.

This chain uses TRBV5-5 with TRBJ2-1; D may be TRBD2 (7 bases). This CDR3 has 17 residues. With 6 bases removed from V and 2 bases from J, the gap between germline ends came to 21 bases. The V gene's germline CDR1 is SGHKS and CDR2 YYEKEE (reference sequence). CDR3 sequence reads: CASTVVGGLGPYNEQFF. DNA for the CDR3: TGTGCCAGCACCGTCGTCGGGGGGCTAGGACCCTACAATGAGCAGTTCTTC.

A few counts support this clone. The chain is built from TRBV9 and TRBJ1-6; TRBD1 matches at 9 bases. Germline V lookup: CDR1 SGDLS, CDR2 YYNGEE. CDR3 length: 18 residues. Trimming at V came to 3 bases and at J to 1 base, leaving 8 bases not matched to a gene. In nucleotides, the CDR3 is TGTGCCAGCAGCGGAAGACAGGGGGAAATGTCCTATAATTCACCCCTCCACTTT. Protein: CASSGRQGEMSYNSPLHF. The full variable domain, rest sourced from reference TRBV9 and TRBJ1-6, is DSGVTQTPKHLITATGQRVTLRCSPRSGDLSVYWYQQSLDQGLQFLIQYYNGEERAKGNILERFSAQQFPDLHSELNLSSLELGDSALYFCASSGRQGEMSYNSPLHFGNGTRLTVT.

The chain carries TRBV5-5 and TRBJ1-5; 10 bases agree with TRBD1. From germline, CDR1 is SGHKS and CDR2 YYEKEE (reference sequence). CDR3 size: 19 residues. Trimming at V came to 6 bases and at J to 4 bases, leaving 19 bases not matched to a gene. The CDR3 nucleotides read TGTGCCAGCAACTTTTTTTGGACAGGGGGTTCGAGGGGAAATCAGCCCCAGCATTTT. It codes for CASNFFWTGGSRGNQPQHF.

This clone was counted a single time. The rearrangement links TRBV5-1 to TRBJ2-2; 7 bases line up with TRBD1. CDR3 length equals 15 residues. Germline V gene data show CDR1 as SGHRS and CDR2 as YFSETQ. V lost 3 bases and J lost 0; bases outside the gene matches: 2. The CDR3 coding sequence is TGCGCCAGCAGCTCTGGGACAGCGAACACCGGGGAGCTGTTTTTT. Its protein is CASSSGTANTGELFF. The full variable domain, its missing parts supplied by reference TRBV5-1 and TRBJ2-2, is KAGVTQTPRYLIKTRGQQVTLSCSPISGHRSVSWYQQTPGQGLQFLFEYFSETQRNKGNFPGRFSGRQFSNSRSEMNVSTLELGDSALYLCASSSGTANTGELFFGEGSRLTVL.

The chain joins TRBV5-6 to TRBJ2-7; maybe TRBD2 (5 bases). Trimming shortened V by 3 bases and J by 2 bases, and 9 bases separated the two germline ends. Germline V gene data show CDR1 as SGHDT and CDR2 as YYEEEE. The CDR3 has 13 amino acids. The CDR3 sequence: CASSSPGTYEQYF. As DNA, the CDR3 is TGTGCCAGCAGCTCCCCCGGGACCTACGAGCAGTACTTC.

The chain has TRBV27 and TRBJ2-3; possibly TRBD1 for D (5 bases). The CDR3 totals 11 residues. The V gene's germline CDR1 is MNHEY and CDR2 SMNVEV (reference sequence). V shed 6 bases and J shed 10 bases, with 11 bases lying between them. The CDR3 coding sequence is TGTGCCAGCAGGTCAGGGTTGTCGCAGTATTTT. Translation gives CASRSGLSQYF.

V and J are TRBV12-5 and TRBJ2-5, with TRBD2 as a possible D gene (5 bases). V was clipped by 1 base and J by 2 bases, with 11 bases between them. CDR1 and CDR2 (germline): LGHNT, FRNRAP. CDR3 length: 15 amino acids. This CDR3 is CASGLGASGQETQYF. Here the CDR3 DNA reads TGTGCTAGTGGTTTGGGGGCCAGCGGACAAGAGACCCAGTACTTC.

In this sample, this clone turned up a few times. This chain joins TRBV5-1 and TRBJ1-4, with D uncertain. This CDR3 comprises 16 residues. The ends were cut back, 3 bases at V and 0 bases at J, with 12 bases in the middle. Germline CDR1 reads SGHRS; CDR2 reads YFSETQ. CDR3: CASSSDGLATNEKLFF. The CDR3, as DNA: TGCGCCAGCAGCTCTGATGGGCTTGCAACTAATGAAAAACTGTTTTTT.